Shown below are 21 T cell receptor beta chains from a single sample sequenced in a study of blood T cell repertoires in COVID-19. Only in-frame clones appear in the TCRdb table, and some are missing; sequencing was by immunoSEQ multiplex PCR. This sample carries around 120,000 clones, around four fifths of them seen once, and the ten largest clones take 8.5% to 10%. The sample consisted of peripheral blood. These receptors all stem from a man aged 40-49 years with active or convalescent COVID-19.

This chain links TRBV6-2 or TRBV6-3 with TRBJ1-6, with D possibly matching TRBD1 (6 bases). The germline gives CDR1 MNHEY, CDR2 SVGEGT. V lost 3 bases and J 6 bases, leaving 12 bases between the germline ends. The CDR3 spans 15 residues. The CDR3 reads CASSYRGHSNSPLHF. CDR3 nucleotides: TGTGCCAGCAGTTATCGGGGACACAGTAATTCACCCCTCCACTTT.

In this sample, this clone turned up once. The chain links TRBV7-6 to TRBJ1-4; TRBD1 is a possible D gene (5 bases). Germline V CDR1 and CDR2: SGHVS, FNYEAQ. The CDR3 extends over 17 amino acids. Trimming took off 1 base at V and 4 bases at J, with 16 bases between the two ends. CDR3: CASSLEGLLGGNEKLFF. The CDR3 DNA reads as TGTGCCAGCAGCTTAGAGGGACTCCTAGGTGGTAATGAAAAACTGTTTTTT. Full variable domain (missing parts from reference TRBV7-6 and TRBJ1-4): GAGVSQSPRYKVTKRGQDVALRCDPISGHVSLYWYRQALGQGPEFLTYFNYEAQQDKSGLPNDRFSAERPEGSISTLTIQRTEQRDSAMYRCASSLEGLLGGNEKLFFGSGTQLSVL.

J is TRBJ1-3 and V is TRBV7-9; D may be TRBD1 (5 bases). Deletions cut 4 bases from V and 0 bases from J, with 13 bases between. CDR1 SEHNR and CDR2 FQNEAQ come from the germline V gene (reference sequence). The CDR3 covers 16 residues. This CDR3 reads CASSSTQGHSGNTIYF. The CDR3 nucleotides read TGTGCCAGCAGCTCTACTCAGGGCCACTCTGGAAACACCATATATTTT.

The gene calls are TRBV3-1 (or the pseudogene TRBV3-2) and TRBJ1-5; 7 nucleotides agree with TRBD1. V shed 1 base and J 6 bases; nucleotides not matched to a gene: 6. This CDR3 has 15 amino acids. The V gene's germline CDR1 is LGHDT and CDR2 YNNKEL (reference sequence). The DNA for the CDR3 is TGTGCCAGCAGCCAAGGACAGGGTGCCATTCAGCCCCAGCATTTT. Amino acid sequence: CASSQGQGAIQPQHF.

The chain couples TRBV3-1 (or the pseudogene TRBV3-2) to TRBJ2-5; TRBD2 matches at 12 bases. With 0 bases clipped from V and 5 bases from J, the junction kept 4 bases outside the gene matches. The length of the CDR3 is 16 residues. The V gene's germline CDR1 is LGHDT and CDR2 YNNKEL (reference sequence). For the CDR3, the DNA is TGTGCCAGCAGCCAAGAGACTAGCGGGGGAGGCGAGACCCAGTACTTC. The encoded protein is CASSQETSGGGETQYF.

This clone was detected a few times. This chain uses TRBV7-2 with TRBJ1-5; 7 bases align to TRBD1. V lost 3 bases to trimming and J lost 7 bases; unmatched junction nucleotides: 6. The germline V gene has CDR1 SGHTA and CDR2 FQGNSA. The CDR3 sequence is 14 residues long. As DNA, the CDR3 is TGTGCCAGCAGCTTCACAGGGGATCGGCAGCCCCAGCATTTT. Its translation is CASSFTGDRQPQHF.

J is TRBJ2-3 and V is TRBV5-1; TRBD1 aligns across 9 bases. CDR3 size: 16 residues. With 4 bases clipped from V and 5 bases from J, the junction kept 11 bases outside the gene matches. From germline, CDR1 is SGHRS and CDR2 YFSETQ. CDR3 DNA: TGCGCCAGCAGCCCGGGACAGGGAAGGGGCGGAGATACGCAGTATTTT. It is translated as CASSPGQGRGGDTQYF.

This rearrangement joins TRBV24-1 to TRBJ2-1; D remains unclear. The CDR3 consists of 13 residues. CDR1 and CDR2 (germline): KGHDR, SFDVKD. The ends were cut back, 7 bases at V and 3 bases at J, with 9 bases in the middle. The DNA of the CDR3 is TGTGCCACCAGAGGTACAGACTACAATGAGCAGTTCTTC. Protein sequence: CATRGTDYNEQFF.

The V and J genes are TRBV5-1 and TRBJ2-3; TRBD2 agrees at 13 bases. Germline CDR1 SGHRS, CDR2 YFSETQ. The CDR3 runs to 16 residues. J gave up 4 bases and V 4 bases, and 6 bases lay outside the gene matches. The DNA of the CDR3 is TGCGCCAGCAGCCCGGGGACTAGCGGGGACGCAGATACGCAGTATTTT. It encodes CASSPGTSGDADTQYF. The full variable domain, in which reference TRBV5-1 and TRBJ2-3 provide the parts outside the CDR3, is KAGVTQTPRYLIKTRGQQVTLSCSPISGHRSVSWYQQTPGQGLQFLFEYFSETQRNKGNFPGRFSGRQFSNSRSEMNVSTLELGDSALYLCASSPGTSGDADTQYFGPGTRLTVL.

The J gene is TRBJ1-6, the V gene TRBV14, with TRBD1 matching 8 bases. The germline gives CDR1 SGHDN, CDR2 FVKESK. The CDR3 length is 15 residues. V shed 3 bases and J 6 bases; nucleotides not matched to a gene: 4. CDR3 DNA: TGTGCCAGCAGCCAGAGACAGGGGTTTAATTCACCCCTCCACTTT. Amino acid sequence: CASSQRQGFNSPLHF.

This CDR3 is CASSERTPRGTEAFF. The DNA of the CDR3 is TGTGCCAGCAGTGAACGGACACCGCGGGGCACTGAAGCTTTCTTT. This rearrangement joins TRBV6-1 to TRBJ1-1, with a possible D match to TRBD1 (5 bases). The germline CDR1 and CDR2 sequences are MNHNS and SASEGT. V lost 2 bases to trimming and J lost 4 bases, with 14 bases between them. The CDR3 runs 15 residues.

This chain's CDR3 is CATSRDRTSGGRGDTQYF. Here the CDR3 DNA reads TGTGCCACCAGCAGAGACCGGACTAGCGGGGGCAGGGGAGATACGCAGTATTTT. J is TRBJ2-3 and V is TRBV15; 13 nucleotides match TRBD2. V lost 0 bases and J lost 5; bases outside the gene matches: 8. The CDR3 runs 18 residues. CDR1 and CDR2 (germline): LNHNV, YYDKDF (reference sequence).

The genes are TRBV24-1 and TRBJ2-3; 7 bases fit TRBD2. The V gene's germline CDR1 is KGHDR and CDR2 SFDVKD. The CDR3 runs 16 residues. The V and J ends lost 4 bases and 4 bases, in that order; junction bases with no gene match: 10. The DNA of the CDR3 is TGTGCCACCAGTGACCGGAGAGCGGGGAGTGCAGATACGCAGTATTTT. This translates into CATSDRRAGSADTQYF.

CDR3 in amino acids: CASTRGERVGQETQYF. The CDR3 region has the DNA TGTGCCAGTACCCGAGGGGAGCGGGTAGGCCAAGAGACCCAGTACTTC. V gene TRBV19 combines with J gene TRBJ2-5; D might be TRBD2 (6 bases). The CDR3 has 16 residues. Trimming cost V 7 bases and J 1 base, with 19 bases left between them. Germline assignment: CDR1 LNHDA and CDR2 SQIVND (reference sequence).

CDR3 DNA: TGTGCCAGCTCAGGACAGGGGAATTCACCCCTCCACTTT. It is translated as CASSGQGNSPLHF. The rearrangement uses TRBV27 and TRBJ1-6, with 9 positions matching TRBD1. The junction had 3 bases not matched to a gene; V was cut back by 8 bases and J by 7 bases. The V gene's germline CDR1 is MNHEY and CDR2 SMNVEV (reference sequence). This CDR3 spans 13 amino acids.

The genes are TRBV19 and TRBJ1-5; D may be TRBD1 (5 bases). The CDR3 is made up of 15 amino acids. CDR1 is LNHDA and CDR2 is SQIVND in the germline V gene (reference sequence). Trimming shortened V by 8 bases and J by 0 bases, and 14 bases separated the two germline ends. The CDR3, as DNA: TGTGCCAGTTCTAACAGGAGAAATAGCAATCAGCCCCAGCATTTT. Translated: CASSNRRNSNQPQHF.

The J gene is TRBJ2-1, the V gene TRBV20-1, with D possibly matching TRBD1 (6 bases). Germline CDR1 reads DFQATT; CDR2 reads SNEGSKA (reference sequence). This CDR3 spans 11 amino acids. V was cut by 7 bases and J by 7 bases, with 11 bases left in between. Here the CDR3 reads CSVAQGNEQFF. CDR3 nucleotides: TGCAGTGTTGCACAGGGAAATGAGCAGTTCTTC.

The genes are TRBV5-1 and TRBJ2-2; maybe TRBD1 (5 bases). V lost 3 bases and J lost 0, with 12 bases in between. CDR3 length: 16 amino acids. CDR1 and CDR2 from the germline V gene are SGHRS and YFSETQ. CDR3 amino acids: CASSSDTRSNTGELFF. The CDR3, as DNA: TGCGCCAGCAGCTCGGACACTCGATCGAACACCGGGGAGCTGTTTTTT.

V gene TRBV30 combines with J gene TRBJ2-2, with TRBD2 identical over 8 bases. V lost 2 bases and J lost 4; bases outside the gene matches: 3. Germline assignment: CDR1 GTSNPN and CDR2 SVGIG (reference sequence). The CDR3 has 14 residues. CDR3 protein: CAWSPGGPTGELFF. The DNA of the CDR3 is TGTGCCTGGAGTCCGGGAGGGCCCACCGGGGAGCTGTTTTTT.

This clone was counted only a few times. J is TRBJ1-2 and V is TRBV7-9; D gene unclear. V lost 1 base to trimming and J lost 1 base, with 10 bases between them. This CDR3 is 15 amino acids long. Looked up from germline, CDR1 is SEHNR and CDR2 is FQNEAQ (reference sequence). CDR3 coding DNA: TGTGCCAGCAGCTTAGGGGCAGTAGGTAACTATGGCTACACCTTC. Its translation is CASSLGAVGNYGYTF.

The genes are TRBV19 and TRBJ2-5; D perhaps matches TRBD2 (5 bases). The germline V gene encodes CDR1 LNHDA and CDR2 SQIVND (reference sequence). V lost 0 bases and J lost 7, with 18 bases in between. The CDR3 loop spans 16 amino acids. CDR3 sequence reads: CASSIEAATGWGTQYF. CDR3 DNA: TGTGCCAGTAGTATAGAAGCGGCGACCGGTTGGGGGACCCAGTACTTC.